These 14 T cell receptor beta chains share one sample of origin, sequenced in a study of molecular identifiers for immune sequencing clone quantification. TCRdb analysed the PCR reads with MiXCR anew, one entry per CDR3 protein. Of about 640,000 distinct CDR3 sequences listed, approximately 20% were seen once; the top ten hold around 0.9%. Source material: naive CD8+ T cells from blood, with Jurkat cell RNA spiked in. The subset here: FACS-sorted CD8+CD4-CCR7+CD45RA+ naive T cells. These receptors came from a human donor in good health. Some libraries in this study had Jurkat cell RNA spiked in.

The V and J genes are TRBV19 and TRBJ1-5; D not resolved. Germline values: CDR1 LNHDA, CDR2 SQIVND (reference sequence). Trimming cost V 2 bases and J 4 bases, with 9 bases left between them. The CDR3 is 14 residues long. The CDR3 DNA reads TGTGCCAGTAGTATATGGGGTCGTAATCAGCCCCAGCATTTT. Protein: CASSIWGRNQPQHF.

In its sample, this clonotype was seen many times. V gene TRBV20-1 combines with J gene TRBJ2-4; D might be TRBD2 (6 bases). CDR3 size: 13 residues. Trimming cost V 3 bases and J 4 bases, with 10 bases left between them. Germline V lookup: CDR1 DFQATT, CDR2 SNEGSKA (reference sequence). The CDR3 nucleotides read TGCAGTGCTAGTTGGCTAGCGAAAAACATTCAGTACTTC. Amino acid sequence: CSASWLAKNIQYF.

This clonotype was recorded many times. The V gene is TRBV12-3 or TRBV12-4, the J gene TRBJ1-1; D gene ambiguous. V lost 7 bases, J lost 8 bases, and 11 bases lay in between. This CDR3 is 11 amino acids long. The CDR3 bases are TGTGCCAGCACCCTGGACGGGGAAGCTTTCTTT. Translated, it gives CASTLDGEAFF.

This clonotype was counted ten times or more. The CDR3 DNA sequence: TGCAGTGCTAGGCACCCGGGACAGGGGGGAGAGACCCAGTACTTC. This codes for CSARHPGQGGETQYF. The rearrangement links TRBV20-1 to TRBJ2-5; TRBD1 matches 11 bases. CDR1 is DFQATT, CDR2 SNEGSKA, per germline (reference sequence). The CDR3 totals 15 residues. Trimming cost V 3 bases and J 4 bases; bases outside gene matches: 7.

This clonotype was seen ten or more times. The rearrangement links TRBV27 to TRBJ2-3; D is possibly TRBD2 (5 bases). The CDR3 extends over 16 amino acids. V lost 10 bases, J lost 2 bases, and 22 bases lay in between. Germline V gives CDR1 MNHEY, CDR2 SMNVEV (reference sequence). The CDR3 region has the DNA TGTGCCACCGGGGTGACTCCACCAAGATACACAGATACGCAGTATTTT. As protein: CATGVTPPRYTDTQYF.

This clonotype was seen repeatedly, ten times or more. V and J are TRBV3-1 and TRBJ2-5; no clear D gene. Germline V gives CDR1 LGHDT, CDR2 YNNKEL (reference sequence). The ends were cut back, 8 bases at V and 1 base at J, with 8 bases in the middle. The CDR3 length is 12 residues. The CDR3 reads CASGEIQETQYF. The CDR3 DNA sequence: TGTGCCAGCGGGGAAATCCAAGAGACCCAGTACTTC.

The table lists this clonotype with many counts. The chain employs TRBV28 and TRBJ1-1, with D possibly matching TRBD1 (5 bases). V was pared by 11 bases and J by 3 bases, with 16 bases between. The CDR3 runs to 13 residues. Germline V gene sequence: CDR1 MDHEN, CDR2 SYDVKM. The CDR3 reads CASRDPFDTEAFF. CDR3 in DNA: TGTGCCTCCCGGGACCCTTTCGACACTGAAGCTTTCTTT.

In this sample, this clonotype turned up a few times. V and J are TRBV11-2 and TRBJ2-7; possible D gene TRBD1, 6 bases. V was shortened by 5 bases and J by 1 base, with 18 bases between the two germline ends. Per germline, CDR1 SGHAT and CDR2 FQNNGV. This CDR3 is built from 16 residues. The CDR3 is CASSVRAGAMSYEQYF. CDR3 in DNA: TGTGCCAGCAGCGTCAGAGCAGGGGCGATGTCCTACGAGCAGTACTTC.

The chain couples TRBV13 to TRBJ2-2, with a possible D match to TRBD1 (5 bases). Germline V gene data show CDR1 as PRHDT and CDR2 as FYEKMQ (reference sequence). Trimming stripped 8 bases from V and 7 bases from J, with 11 bases between. CDR3 length equals 12 residues. This CDR3 is CASAWGDGELFF. CDR3 nucleotides: TGTGCCAGCGCCTGGGGCGACGGGGAGCTGTTTTTT.

This clonotype was detected a few times. The chain recombines TRBV28 with TRBJ2-3, with 7 bases matching TRBD2. The CDR3 has 16 residues. V shed 2 bases, J shed 5 bases, and the junction held 10 bases outside the gene matches. Germline CDR1 is MDHEN and CDR2 is SYDVKM. The CDR3 nucleotides are TGTGCCAGCAGTTTAACGGCGGGAGTCGAGATAGATACGCAGTATTTT. Its protein product is CASSLTAGVEIDTQYF.

Ten or more counts support this clonotype. J is TRBJ2-3 and V is TRBV28, with D tentatively TRBD2 (7 bases). Trimming took off 5 bases at V and 7 bases at J, with 16 bases between the two ends. This CDR3 region has 14 residues. The germline gives CDR1 MDHEN, CDR2 SYDVKM. The CDR3 here is CASSPIGGAHTQYF. Here the CDR3 DNA reads TGTGCCAGCAGTCCCATTGGGGGGGCCCATACGCAGTATTTT.

This clonotype was observed a handful of times. This chain joins TRBV20-1 and TRBJ2-1; D not certain. The CDR3 has 13 residues. From germline, CDR1 is DFQATT and CDR2 SNEGSKA (reference sequence). CDR3 in amino acids: CSSWVTSYNEQFF. The DNA of the CDR3 is TGCAGCAGTTGGGTTACGTCCTACAATGAGCAGTTCTTC.

In this sample, this clonotype turned up many times. The CDR3 here is CSARGQGSNTEAFF. CDR3 sequence (DNA): TGCAGCGCCAGGGGCCAGGGGTCCAACACTGAAGCTTTCTTT. This chain uses TRBV29-1 with TRBJ1-1; TRBD1 is a possible D gene (6 bases). V lost 7 bases and J 2 bases, leaving 17 bases between the germline ends. Germline loops: CDR1 SQVTM, CDR2 ANQGSEA. CDR3 size: 14 residues.

This clonotype was counted many times. The chain joins TRBV2 to TRBJ2-7, with D perhaps matching TRBD1 (6 bases). V was pared by 1 base and J by 1 base, with 11 bases between. This CDR3 has 15 residues. CDR1 is SNHLY, CDR2 FYNNEI, per germline. The CDR3 bases are TGTGCCAGCAGTGAAGTGGGGGCCACTTCCTACGAGCAGTACTTC. It is translated as CASSEVGATSYEQYF.